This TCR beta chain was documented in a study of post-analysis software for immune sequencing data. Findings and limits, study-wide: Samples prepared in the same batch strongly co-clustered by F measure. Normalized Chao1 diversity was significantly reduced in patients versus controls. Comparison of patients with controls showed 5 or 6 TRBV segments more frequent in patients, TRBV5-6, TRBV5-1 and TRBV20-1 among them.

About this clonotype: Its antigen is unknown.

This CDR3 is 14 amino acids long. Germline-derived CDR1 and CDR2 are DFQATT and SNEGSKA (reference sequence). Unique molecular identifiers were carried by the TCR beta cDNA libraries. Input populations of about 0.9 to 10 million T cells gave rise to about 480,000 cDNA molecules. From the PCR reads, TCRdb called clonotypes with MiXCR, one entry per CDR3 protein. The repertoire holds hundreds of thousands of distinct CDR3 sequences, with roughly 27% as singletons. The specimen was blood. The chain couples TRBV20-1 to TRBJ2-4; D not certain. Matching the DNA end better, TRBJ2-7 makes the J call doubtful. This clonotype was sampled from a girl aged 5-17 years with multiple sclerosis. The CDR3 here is CSASQDPDRYEQYF. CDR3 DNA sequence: TGCAGTGCTAGTCAGGACCCAGACCGGTACGAGCAGTACTTC.